Sequencing of this T cell receptor (beta chain) was carried out in a study of shared clonotypes between healthy human individuals (dated by TCRdb to 2018 to 2020). In the study overall: Three men and a couple of women, aged 18 to 49 years, made up the cohort. For each donor, CD4 naive and CD4 memory were each run on three plates, CD8 naive on two plates, and CD8 memory on one plate. To estimate repertoire size and how much clonotype sharing occurs between individuals, the study deeply sequenced the blood TCR repertoires of 4 to 6 healthy adults. Libraries were prepared and TCR repertoires were sequenced by different laboratories using diverse techniques, in order to increase sequencing depth and limit assay-specific biases. Each donor's leukapheresis produced roughly between about 0.85 and 10 billion PBMCs. Overall study outcomes, separate from this receptor: Compared with non-shared clonotypes, the clonotypes found in all four sorted-subset donors had higher generation probabilities. The small number of donors limited the genetic and exposure-history diversity represented. When a handful of donors were compared, the shared fraction of clonotypes was around 5% for naive CD4, around 4% for naive CD8, 2% to 2.5% for memory CD4, and around 0.4% for memory CD8. Sampling was limited to blood, and TCR repertoires in tissue likely differ from TCR repertoires in blood. Estimated clonotype richness was generally larger for naive than for memory subsets. Pairwise subsampling led to the expectation that sequencing depth would affect the degree of clonotype sharing among donors. Rarefaction of sorted-subset datasets indicated incomplete sequencing despite the large sequencing depth.

On this clone: Its recognized antigen is unknown. The sample holds no much larger clone one base away, and base qualities are not on file.

CD8 naive samples consisted of CD45RO-negative cells that were positively selected for CCR7, yielding a CD45RA+CCR7+ population without TemRA cells. Healthy HIV-negative adults with no recently reported acute infections or vaccinations were included as donors. Every donor was a Caucasian adult living in Nashville, Tennessee, USA. Blood was collected by leukapheresis, and PBMCs were isolated by Ficoll-Histopaque density gradient centrifugation and then cryopreserved in liquid nitrogen vapor phase. Analytical flow cytometry was used to check the purity and quantity of each magnetically sorted T cell population. Genomic DNA was isolated from each sorted fraction and quantified by UV absorbance on a Nanodrop 2000c. Including the terminal cysteine and phenylalanine, the CDR3 comprises 13 residues. Only the CDR3 part of the read is kept: 39 bases, read in frame from the first base. V drops 3 bases and J drops 1 base, leaving 7 bases in between. The CDR1 and CDR2 encoded by the germline V gene are SQVTM and ANQGSEA.

Using the deep immunoSEQ assay, TCR CDR3 regions were amplified from genomic DNA by multiplex PCR. Genomic DNA extracted from each cell subset was distributed evenly over all wells of several immunoSEQ 96-well plates, and each plate served as one replicate. For sorted subsets, about 220 ng of genomic DNA, equivalent to 30,000 or so T cell genomes, went into each replicate PCR. The purified libraries were quantified using a Qubit 3.0 fluorometer, sized with a Bioanalyzer 2100, and then quantified again using the KAPA Library Quantification kit. Every immunoSEQ 96-well plate was sequenced on a dedicated single-read 150-cycle Illumina NextSeq 550 flow cell. Concerning the study's data processing: The immunoSEQ output contained only junctional sequences without quality scores, so filtering could not match that applied to full-length reads. To assign V/J genes and CDR3, sequences were annotated using PyIR, a Python wrapper for IgBLAST v1.9, with IMGT germline references. Reads were filtered out if the reads had weak V/J assignments (E-value above 1e-6), no CDR3, stop codons, out-of-frame junctions, or ambiguous translated residues. V3J clonotypes were defined as sequences sharing the same inferred V gene, J gene, and CDR3 amino acid sequence. The percentage overlap between two repertoires was calculated by dividing the number of shared unique clonotypes by the size of the smaller repertoire. Richness of each repertoire was evaluated using RTK rarefaction, the Chao1 estimator, and Recon v2.1 estimates of unobserved clonotypes. For all TCRbeta clonotypes obtained by the gDNA method from a handful of donors, generation probabilities were computed with OLGA. As stored in TCRdb, this immuneACCESS dataset retains in-frame rearrangements with V and J assigned. A fraction of the clones does not appear; measured against another copy, unresolved V genes explain less than half of the discrepancy, and the remainder lacks a known reason. The DNA gave D and trimming, while V, J and clone size come from that table. This sample gives about 2 million clones in total; roughly 94% of them show up just once. In total, the top ten clones hold approximately 1% of the sample.

Sequencing was performed on naive CD8+ T cells sorted from blood. The label giving this sample's cell subset or site can be read as: CD45RA+CCR7+. The chain is assembled from TRBV29-1 and TRBJ2-1, with the D gene too uncertain to name. The TCR comes from a young man in good health. The CDR3 corresponds to CSVEGFSYNEQFF. The DNA sequence follows: TGCAGCGTTGAGGGTTTTTCCTACAATGAGCAGTTCTTC.